This T cell receptor (beta chain) emerged from a study of tumor-infiltrating lymphocytes in localized non-small cell lung cancer. At the level of the study: Some samples were collected after neoadjuvant chemotherapy; smokers, never-smokers and several histologies were included.

This clone came up a few times. Its matching antigen is unknown. Study observations and caveats: No link was found between tumor T-cell fraction and recurrence-free survival.

There are 14 residues in the CDR3. Germline CDR1 MNHNY, CDR2 SVGAGI (reference sequence). The ends lost 8 bases at V and 6 bases at J; junction bases unmatched: 11. Measured with immunoSEQ multiplex PCR; TCRdb has only the in-frame clones, and not every one. Here the sample spans some 15,000 clones, 73% being singletons. The chain couples TRBV6-6 to TRBJ2-7; 9 bases line up with TRBD1. This sequence originates from a human donor with non-small cell lung cancer. The sequenced sample was lung tumor tissue. The CDR3 DNA is TGTGCCAGCGGACGACAGGGGGACGTTAGCGAGCAGTACTTC. It is translated as CASGRQGDVSEQYF.